This T cell receptor beta chain was obtained from a study of long-term antiretroviral therapy in people with HIV. Participants who had HIV were, without exception, treated in the United States. Comment on this clone: The target antigen is unknown.

Study findings and constraints: Diversity remained lower than transplant donor controls, even though it increased after ART. It was observed that HIV repertoires exhibited narrower CDR3 length ranges than controls.

Version v3.0 of the immunoSEQ assay was performed at survey level. Repertoires were generated with immunoSEQ multiplex PCR, while TCRdb's copy carries only in-frame clones and drops some. The sample yields roughly 8,500 clones, 81% seen once. The ends lost 4 bases at V and 2 bases at J; junction bases unmatched: 10. The CDR3 runs to 17 residues. Germline V gene lookup returns CDR1 SNHLY and CDR2 FYNNEI. The sequence was obtained from a middle-aged man with HIV. The rearrangement joins TRBV2 to TRBJ2-2, with TRBD1 matching 7 bases. This sample comprised unsorted PBMCs, obtained about 2.5 years before starting antiretroviral therapy. CDR3 sequence reads: CASSVLGKGGNTGELFF. The CDR3 region has the DNA TGTGCCAGCAGTGTGTTAGGGAAAGGGGGCAACACCGGGGAGCTGTTTTTT.